The 27 T cell receptor beta chains given below trace back to one sample, sequenced in a study of T cell responses to AZD1222 COVID-19 vaccine. Produced via immunoSEQ multiplex PCR; TCRdb's table is partial and in-frame only. The sample shows 90,000 to 110,000 clones, roughly 91% of them seen only once. The material was peripheral blood, obtained on day 0 of AZD1222 vaccination. The source of these receptors is an adult in good health.

The CDR3: CASSLRGTDYGYTF. CDR3 sequence (DNA): TGTGCCAGCAGTCTACGTGGGACGGATTATGGCTACACCTTC. This sequence joins TRBV27 and TRBJ1-2, with D tentatively TRBD1 (5 bases). CDR1 and CDR2 from the germline V gene are MNHEY and SMNVEV (reference sequence). CDR3 size: 14 residues. With 5 bases removed from V and 5 bases from J, the gap between germline ends came to 15 bases.

The chain recombines TRBV7-9 with TRBJ1-2; D is undetermined. Trimming took off 5 bases at V and 3 bases at J, with 16 bases between the two ends. CDR1 SEHNR and CDR2 FQNEAQ come from the germline V gene (reference sequence). This CDR3 has 15 residues. CDR3 loop: CASSATAMDDYGYTF. The CDR3 DNA sequence: TGTGCCAGCAGCGCCACTGCTATGGACGACTATGGCTACACCTTC.

This chain joins TRBV19 and TRBJ1-6; D uncertain. From germline, CDR1 is LNHDA and CDR2 SQIVND (reference sequence). The V end was cut by 6 bases, the J end by 0 bases, with 9 bases between. The CDR3 length is 15 residues. The CDR3 here is CASRIMSSYNSPLHF. CDR3 nucleotides: TGTGCCAGTAGGATCATGAGCTCCTATAATTCACCCCTCCACTTT. Based on the CDR3 plus reference TRBV19 and TRBJ1-6, the full variable domain is DGGITQSPKYLFRKEGQNVTLSCEQNLNHDAMYWYRQDPGQGLRLIYYSQIVNDFQKGDIAEGYSVSREKKESFPLTVTSAQKNPTAFYLCASRIMSSYNSPLHFGNGTRLTVT.

V and J are TRBV6-2 or TRBV6-3 and TRBJ2-3; D is perhaps TRBD2 (5 bases). Germline CDR1 reads MNHEY; CDR2 reads SVGEGT. V gave up 6 bases and J gave up 3 bases, with 7 bases separating them. CDR3 size: 12 residues. The CDR3 DNA is TGTGCCAGCAGCCGGGGTACAGATACGCAGTATTTT. This codes for CASSRGTDTQYF.

The chain employs TRBV7-6 and TRBJ1-4, with TRBD1 matching over 7 bases. This CDR3 is 16 amino acids long. Germline V gene data show CDR1 as SGHVS and CDR2 as FNYEAQ. Unmatched junction bases numbered 6, after V lost 5 bases and J lost 0 bases. The CDR3 protein is CASSPAQGATNEKLFF. The CDR3 nucleotides read TGTGCCAGCAGCCCGGCCCAGGGGGCAACTAATGAAAAACTGTTTTTT.

The V and J genes are TRBV5-1 and TRBJ2-7, with 11 bases lining up with TRBD2. CDR3 length equals 13 residues. After removal of 4 bases from V and 4 bases from J, the junction contained 1 base not matched to a gene. CDR1 SGHRS and CDR2 YFSETQ come from the germline V gene. Here the CDR3 reads CASSPSGRYEQYF. CDR3 nucleotides: TGCGCCAGCAGCCCTAGCGGGAGGTACGAGCAGTACTTC.

The V call is TRBV28, the J call TRBJ1-6, with 7 positions matching TRBD1. J was trimmed by 0 bases and V by 6 bases; bases with no gene match: 8. Germline lookup yields CDR1 MDHEN and CDR2 SYDVKM. This CDR3 spans 17 amino acids. The CDR3 protein is CASSVRTGSSYNSPLHF. The CDR3 DNA sequence: TGTGCCAGCAGCGTTAGGACAGGTAGCTCCTATAATTCACCCCTCCACTTT.

CDR3 sequence reads: CASIPWDNEQFF. The CDR3 DNA sequence: TGTGCCAGCATCCCCTGGGACAATGAGCAGTTCTTC. The chain carries TRBV28 and TRBJ2-1; no reliable D call. Germline V gives CDR1 MDHEN, CDR2 SYDVKM. With 7 bases removed from V and 5 bases from J, the gap between germline ends came to 9 bases. CDR3 length equals 12 residues.

As regards this clone: The sample has other DNA sequences that encode this CDR3 too. The chain joins TRBV28 to TRBJ1-1; no clear D. The CDR3 has 11 amino acids. Trimming removed 5 bases at V and 7 bases at J, with 8 bases between. Germline CDR1 MDHEN, CDR2 SYDVKM. The CDR3 DNA sequence: TGTGCCAGCAGTCTCAGTCGTGAAGCTTTCTTT. Encoded protein: CASSLSREAFF.

This chain connects TRBV7-8 to TRBJ1-6; D is undetermined. The ends were cut back, 2 bases at V and 8 bases at J, with 7 bases in the middle. CDR3 length: 13 amino acids. Germline assignment: CDR1 SGHVS and CDR2 FQNEAQ. CDR3 nucleotide sequence: TGTGCCAGCAGCTTACAGGAAGATTCACCCCTCCACTTT. Translation: CASSLQEDSPLHF.

This clone was seen a few times. This rearrangement joins TRBV5-1 to TRBJ2-7, with D uncertain. Germline-derived CDR1 and CDR2 are SGHRS and YFSETQ. V was clipped by 0 bases and J by 2 bases, with 12 bases between them. There are 15 residues in the CDR3. CDR3 nucleotides: TGCGCCAGCAGCTTGGGTGGAAGTTCTCCCTACGAGCAGTACTTC. The encoded protein is CASSLGGSSPYEQYF.

This chain uses TRBV3-1 (or the pseudogene TRBV3-2) with TRBJ2-3, with 8 bases that match TRBD2. V lost 5 bases to trimming and J lost 2 bases; unmatched junction nucleotides: 9. CDR1 and CDR2 (germline): LGHDT, YNNKEL (reference sequence). The CDR3 runs to 16 residues. The CDR3 DNA is TGTGCCAGCAGCTCCCGACTAGCGACCCCCACAGATACGCAGTATTTT. Its translation: CASSSRLATPTDTQYF.

The chain links TRBV28 to TRBJ2-7; TRBD1 aligns across 7 bases. The length of the CDR3 is 17 residues. The V gene end was trimmed by 3 bases and the J gene end by 4 bases; junction bases not matched to a gene: 15. CDR1 MDHEN and CDR2 SYDVKM come from the germline V gene. CDR3 in amino acids: CASSLVPLTGLGYEQYF. In DNA form, the CDR3 reads TGTGCCAGCAGTTTGGTTCCCCTGACAGGGCTCGGGTACGAGCAGTACTTC.

This chain joins TRBV7-9 and TRBJ1-6; D perhaps matches TRBD1 (5 bases). From germline, CDR1 is SEHNR and CDR2 FQNEAQ (reference sequence). The CDR3 consists of 17 residues. Trimming removed 2 bases from V and 0 bases from J, with 11 bases in between. The chain's CDR3 is CASSLLQESSYNSPLHF. CDR3 sequence (DNA): TGTGCCAGCAGCTTATTACAGGAGAGCTCCTATAATTCACCCCTCCACTTT.

The chain links TRBV18 to TRBJ1-2; tentative D call: TRBD1 (5 bases). CDR3 length: 13 residues. With 6 bases removed from V and 3 bases from J, the gap between germline ends came to 11 bases. Germline V CDR1 and CDR2: KGHSH, LQKENI. The CDR3 sequence: CASSPDSDYGYTF. For the CDR3, the DNA is TGTGCCAGCTCGCCTGACAGCGACTATGGCTACACCTTC.

The chain employs TRBV14 and TRBJ2-7, with 9 bases aligning to TRBD1. Trimming cost V 2 bases and J 6 bases; bases outside gene matches: 5. The germline V gene encodes CDR1 SGHDN and CDR2 FVKESK. The CDR3 has 14 amino acids. CDR3 region: CASSQPGTGTEQYF. CDR3 nucleotide sequence: TGTGCCAGCAGCCAACCCGGGACAGGGACCGAGCAGTACTTC.

This clone was seen a few times. Other DNA sequences in this sample translate to the same CDR3. The chain couples TRBV5-1 to TRBJ1-1; no clear D gene. V gave up 2 bases and J gave up 1 base, with 6 bases separating them. This CDR3 has 13 residues. Germline-derived CDR1 and CDR2 are SGHRS and YFSETQ. The CDR3 loop reads CASSFNRNTEAFF. The CDR3 DNA sequence: TGCGCCAGCAGCTTTAACAGGAACACTGAAGCTTTCTTT.

This clone was counted once. The gene calls are TRBV28 and TRBJ2-2, with D uncertain. This CDR3 is 14 amino acids long. Trimming removed 8 bases at V and 9 bases at J, with 19 bases between. The germline V gene has CDR1 MDHEN and CDR2 SYDVKM. CDR3 region: CASSPQDGRRELFF. The CDR3 DNA follows: TGTGCCAGCTCTCCCCAGGATGGGCGCCGGGAGCTGTTTTTT.

V usage is TRBV24-1 and J usage is TRBJ2-6; D could derive from TRBD1 or TRBD2 (5 bases each). The CDR3 loop spans 17 amino acids. The V gene's germline CDR1 is KGHDR and CDR2 SFDVKD. V lost 5 bases to trimming and J lost 4 bases, with 17 bases between them. In nucleotides, the CDR3 is TGTGCCACCAGTGCCCCCCTTGGGGGTGGCGGGGCCAACGTCCTGACTTTC. This encodes CATSAPLGGGGANVLTF.

The V gene is TRBV19, the J gene TRBJ1-5, with 9 bases aligning to TRBD1. Germline assignment: CDR1 LNHDA and CDR2 SQIVND (reference sequence). The CDR3 consists of 13 residues. V trimming: 9 bases; J trimming: 7 bases; junction bases outside the gene matches: 7. CDR3 protein: CASADRGNQPQHF. The CDR3 DNA follows: TGTGCCAGCGCGGACAGGGGTAACCAGCCCCAGCATTTT.

The V call is TRBV19, the J call TRBJ2-5, with 7 bases lining up with TRBD1. The germline V gene encodes CDR1 LNHDA and CDR2 SQIVND (reference sequence). V lost 6 bases to trimming and J lost 2 bases; unmatched junction nucleotides: 9. The CDR3 length is 15 residues. The CDR3 here is CASRKVGTAQETQYF. For the CDR3, the DNA is TGTGCCAGTAGAAAAGTGGGGACAGCGCAAGAGACCCAGTACTTC.

This sequence joins TRBV11-3 and TRBJ2-1, with a tentative D call TRBD1 (5 bases). This CDR3 comprises 14 residues. The V end lost 1 base, the J end lost 3 bases, and 7 bases lay between the germline ends. Germline lookup yields CDR1 SGHNT and CDR2 YENEEA. The CDR3 region is CASSLGGSYNEQFF. The CDR3 DNA reads TGTGCCAGCAGCTTAGGGGGCAGCTACAATGAGCAGTTCTTC.

The chain is built from TRBV12-3 or TRBV12-4 and TRBJ1-5, with D maybe TRBD1 (5 bases). The CDR3 consists of 12 residues. V was pared by 5 bases and J by 7 bases, with 9 bases between. The CDR3 loop reads CASSPRGQPQHF. CDR3 DNA sequence: TGTGCCAGCAGTCCACGGGGCCAGCCCCAGCATTTT.

The chain recombines TRBV19 with TRBJ2-5, with TRBD2 matching 9 bases. The V gene's germline CDR1 is LNHDA and CDR2 SQIVND (reference sequence). With 5 bases clipped from V and 5 bases from J, the junction kept 6 bases outside the gene matches. This CDR3 region has 14 residues. This chain's CDR3 is CASSAGTSWETQYF. The CDR3 bases are TGTGCCAGTAGTGCGGGGACTAGCTGGGAGACCCAGTACTTC.

The V call is TRBV7-2, the J call TRBJ2-1; 9 positions match TRBD2. Unmatched junction bases numbered 8, after V lost 1 base and J lost 7 bases. In germline, CDR1 is SGHTA, CDR2 FQGNSA. The CDR3 spans 16 residues. CDR3 amino acids: CASSLVAAGGGNEQFF. The CDR3 DNA reads as TGTGCCAGCAGCTTAGTTGCGGCGGGAGGGGGGAATGAGCAGTTCTTC.

This sequence joins TRBV11-2 and TRBJ1-5; D gene uncertain. Trimming took 0 bases from V and 5 from J, leaving 5 bases between them. This CDR3 is 13 amino acids long. Germline V CDR1 and CDR2: SGHAT, FQNNGV. The CDR3 sequence is CASSLDTYQPQHF. In nucleotides, the CDR3 is TGTGCCAGCAGCTTAGATACGTATCAGCCCCAGCATTTT.

The chain couples TRBV28 to TRBJ1-5; the match to TRBD1 covers 7 bases. Trimming at V came to 5 bases and at J to 3 bases, leaving 4 bases not matched to a gene. Germline CDR1 is MDHEN and CDR2 is SYDVKM. The CDR3 covers 14 residues. As DNA, the CDR3 is TGTGCCAGCAGTACAGGGACAGTCAATCAGCCCCAGCATTTT. It yields the protein CASSTGTVNQPQHF.